These 9 T cell receptor beta chains were all obtained from the same sample, sequenced in a study of blood T cell repertoires in COVID-19. TCRdb keeps only in-frame clones here, not all; method: immunoSEQ multiplex PCR. Here the sample spans fewer than 200,000 clones, approximately 80% being singletons. Sequencing used peripheral blood. The receptors originated from a man in his fifties or sixties with acute or convalescent COVID-19.

The V call is TRBV11-1, the J call TRBJ1-2; 8 nucleotides align to TRBD1. Germline trimming cut 1 base from V and 5 bases from J; bases unmatched to any gene: 6. The CDR3 has 15 residues. Germline values: CDR1 SGHAT, CDR2 FQDESV (reference sequence). The CDR3 coding sequence is TGTGCCAGCAGCTTAGAAGGACAGGGTCGATATGGCTACACCTTC. This sequence encodes CASSLEGQGRYGYTF. The whole variable domain, remainder taken from reference TRBV11-1 and TRBJ1-2, is EAEVAQSPRYKITEKSQAVAFWCDPISGHATLYWYRQILGQGPELLVQFQDESVVDDSQLPKDRFSAERLKGVDSTLKIQPAELGDSAMYLCASSLEGQGRYGYTFGSGTRLTVV.

The chain joins TRBV6-5 to TRBJ1-1; no definite D call. The CDR3 loop spans 14 amino acids. Germline V gives CDR1 MNHEY, CDR2 SVGAGI. V lost 0 bases to trimming and J lost 8 bases, with 13 bases between them. The CDR3 region is CASSYSEGGPEAFF. CDR3 nucleotide sequence: TGTGCCAGCAGTTACTCGGAGGGTGGGCCCGAAGCTTTCTTT.

The CDR3 DNA is TGTGCCAGCGCGTTGGGAGCGAGCACTGAAGCTTTCTTT. Protein product: CASALGASTEAFF. This chain uses TRBV6-5 with TRBJ1-1; no definite D call. Deletions cut 8 bases from V and 4 bases from J, with 14 bases between. This CDR3 has 13 amino acids. The V gene's germline CDR1 is MNHEY and CDR2 SVGAGI.

This chain uses TRBV5-1 with TRBJ2-5, with D perhaps TRBD1 (6 bases). Per the germline V gene, CDR1 is SGHRS and CDR2 is YFSETQ. The CDR3 sequence is 17 residues long. The ends were cut back, 3 bases at V and 1 base at J, with 19 bases in the middle. CDR3: CASSWGSGARSQETQYF. CDR3 DNA: TGCGCCAGCAGCTGGGGGTCAGGGGCGAGGTCCCAAGAGACCCAGTACTTC.

The rearrangement uses TRBV19 and TRBJ1-1; D unresolved. The V gene's germline CDR1 is LNHDA and CDR2 SQIVND (reference sequence). This CDR3 has 10 residues. CDR3 amino acids: CAAGNTEAFF. In DNA form, the CDR3 reads TGTGCGGCAGGGAACACTGAAGCTTTCTTT. Full variable domain (outside the CDR3, taken from reference TRBV19 and TRBJ1-1): DGGITQSPKYLFRKEGQNVTLSCEQNLNHDAMYWYRQDPGQGLRLIYYSQIVNDFQKGDIAEGYSVSREKKESFPLTVTSAQKNPTAFYLCAAGNTEAFFGQGTRLTVV.

CDR3 protein: CASSSQGGLEAFF. The CDR3 region has the DNA TGTGCCAGCAGCTCTCAGGGGGGCCTGGAAGCTTTCTTT. The chain has TRBV7-3 and TRBJ1-1, with 7 bases identical to TRBD1. Germline V gene data show CDR1 as SGHTA and CDR2 as FQGTGA. The CDR3 runs 13 residues. Losses at the gene ends were 4 bases for V and 8 bases for J; bases not matched to a gene: 7. The variable domain in full, with the rest retrieved from reference TRBV7-3 and TRBJ1-1, is GAGVSQTPSNKVTEKGKYVELRCDPISGHTALYWYRQSLGQGPEFLIYFQGTGAADDSGLPNDRFFAVRPEGSVSTLKIQRTERGDSAVYLCASSSQGGLEAFFGQGTRLTVV.

This sequence joins TRBV30 and TRBJ1-5; no reliable D call. The V gene's germline CDR1 is GTSNPN and CDR2 SVGIG (reference sequence). The CDR3 totals 16 residues. Trimming removed 6 bases at V and 2 bases at J, with 20 bases between. The CDR3 coding sequence is TGTGCCTGCCAAGTCGGGGAAATTACGGGCAATCAGCCCCAGCATTTT. This gives the protein CACQVGEITGNQPQHF.

This chain uses TRBV29-1 with TRBJ2-7; TRBD2 is a possible D gene (6 bases). Deletions cut 4 bases from V and 3 bases from J, with 7 bases between. The CDR3 is 11 amino acids. Germline V CDR1 and CDR2: SQVTM, ANQGSEA. CDR3 region: CSVGRDYEQYF. The CDR3 nucleotides are TGCAGCGTTGGGAGGGACTACGAGCAGTACTTC.

The chain carries TRBV25-1 and TRBJ1-4, with a possible D match to TRBD1 (5 bases). Trimming pared 4 bases from V and 7 bases from J, leaving 10 bases between. The CDR3 has 13 amino acids. Per the germline V gene, CDR1 is MGHDK and CDR2 is SYGVNS. The CDR3 here is CASSGRGSEKLFF. CDR3 DNA: TGTGCCAGCAGTGGGAGGGGTAGTGAAAAACTGTTTTTT. The full variable domain, completed using reference TRBV25-1 and TRBJ1-4, is EADIYQTPRYLVIGTGKKITLECSQTMGHDKMYWYQQDPGMELHLIHYSYGVNSTEKGDLSSESTVSRIRTEHFPLTLESARPSHTSQYLCASSGRGSEKLFFGSGTQLSVL.